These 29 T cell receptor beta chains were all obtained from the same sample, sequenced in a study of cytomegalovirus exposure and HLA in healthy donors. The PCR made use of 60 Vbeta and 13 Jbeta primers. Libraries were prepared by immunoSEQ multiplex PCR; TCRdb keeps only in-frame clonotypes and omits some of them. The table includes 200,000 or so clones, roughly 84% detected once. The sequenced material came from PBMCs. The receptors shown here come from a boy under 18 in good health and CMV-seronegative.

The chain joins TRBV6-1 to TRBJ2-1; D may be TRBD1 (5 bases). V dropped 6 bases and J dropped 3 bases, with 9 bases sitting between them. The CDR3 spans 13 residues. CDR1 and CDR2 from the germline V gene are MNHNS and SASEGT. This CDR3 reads CASRGPRYNEQFF. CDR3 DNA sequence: TGTGCCAGCAGGGGGCCCCGCTACAATGAGCAGTTCTTC.

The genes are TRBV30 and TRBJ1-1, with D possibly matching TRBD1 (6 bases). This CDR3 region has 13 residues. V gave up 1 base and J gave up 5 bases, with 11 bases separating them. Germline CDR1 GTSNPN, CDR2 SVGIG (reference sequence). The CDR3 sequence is CAWSAQGNTEAFF. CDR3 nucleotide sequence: TGTGCCTGGAGTGCGCAGGGGAATACTGAAGCTTTCTTT.

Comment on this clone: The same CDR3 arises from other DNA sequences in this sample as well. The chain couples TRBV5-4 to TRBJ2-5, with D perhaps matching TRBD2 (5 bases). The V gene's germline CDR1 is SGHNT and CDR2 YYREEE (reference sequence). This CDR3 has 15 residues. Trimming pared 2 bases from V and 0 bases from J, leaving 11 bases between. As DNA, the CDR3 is TGTGCCAGCAGCTTAGCGACTACAGACCAAGAGACCCAGTACTTC. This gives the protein CASSLATTDQETQYF.

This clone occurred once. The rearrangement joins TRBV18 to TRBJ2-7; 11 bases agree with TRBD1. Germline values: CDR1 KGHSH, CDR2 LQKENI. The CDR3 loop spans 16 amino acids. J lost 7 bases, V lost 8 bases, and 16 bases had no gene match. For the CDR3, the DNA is TGTGCCAGCCAAGCATGGACAGGGGGCAAGTCTAGGGAGCAGTACTTC. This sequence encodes CASQAWTGGKSREQYF.

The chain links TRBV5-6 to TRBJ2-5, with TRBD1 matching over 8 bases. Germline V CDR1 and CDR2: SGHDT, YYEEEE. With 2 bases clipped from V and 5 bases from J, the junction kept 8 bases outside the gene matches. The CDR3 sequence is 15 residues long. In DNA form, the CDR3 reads TGTGCCAGCAGCTTCCCGGCAGGGGGCAGTGAGACCCAGTACTTC. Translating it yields CASSFPAGGSETQYF. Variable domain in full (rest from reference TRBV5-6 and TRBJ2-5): DAGVTQSPTHLIKTRGQQVTLRCSPKSGHDTVSWYQQALGQGPQFIFQYYEEEERQRGNFPDRFSGHQFPNYSSELNVNALLLGDSALYLCASSFPAGGSETQYFGPGTRLLVL.

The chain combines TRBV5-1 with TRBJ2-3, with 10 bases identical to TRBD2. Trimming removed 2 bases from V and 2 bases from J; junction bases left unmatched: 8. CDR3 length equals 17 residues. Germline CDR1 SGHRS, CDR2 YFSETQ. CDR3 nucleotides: TGCGCCAGCAGCTTAGGATCTAGCGGGGGATCCACAGATACGCAGTATTTT. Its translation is CASSLGSSGGSTDTQYF.

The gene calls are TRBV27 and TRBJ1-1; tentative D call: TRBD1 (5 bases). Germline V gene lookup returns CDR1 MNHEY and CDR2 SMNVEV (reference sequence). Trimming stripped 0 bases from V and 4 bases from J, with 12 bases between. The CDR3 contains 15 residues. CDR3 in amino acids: CASSLSRGLGTEAFF. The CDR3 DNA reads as TGTGCCAGCAGTTTATCGCGGGGGTTAGGCACTGAAGCTTTCTTT.

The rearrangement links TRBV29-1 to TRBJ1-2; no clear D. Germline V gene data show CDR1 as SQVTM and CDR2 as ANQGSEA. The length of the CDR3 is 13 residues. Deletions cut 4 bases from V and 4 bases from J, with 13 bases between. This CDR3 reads CSVVTERIYGYTF. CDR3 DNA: TGCAGCGTTGTGACCGAGCGGATCTATGGCTACACCTTC. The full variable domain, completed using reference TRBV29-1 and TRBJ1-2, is SAVISQKPSRDICQRGTSLTIQCQVDSQVTMMFWYRQQPGQSLTLIATANQGSEATYESGFVIDKFPISRPNLTFSTLTVSNMSPEDSSIYLCSVVTERIYGYTFGSGTRLTVV.

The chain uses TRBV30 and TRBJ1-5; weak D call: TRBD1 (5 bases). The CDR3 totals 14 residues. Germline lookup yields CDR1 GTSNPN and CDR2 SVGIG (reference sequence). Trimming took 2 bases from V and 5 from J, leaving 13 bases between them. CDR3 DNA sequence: TGTGCCTGGAGTTTGTATGGCAGGGATCAGCCCCAGCATTTT. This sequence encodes CAWSLYGRDQPQHF. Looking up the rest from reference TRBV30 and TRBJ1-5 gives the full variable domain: SQTIHQWPATLVQPVGSPLSLECTVEGTSNPNLYWYRQAAGRGLQLLFYSVGIGQISSEVPQNLSASRPQDRQFILSSKKLLLSDSGFYLCAWSLYGRDQPQHFGDGTRLSIL.

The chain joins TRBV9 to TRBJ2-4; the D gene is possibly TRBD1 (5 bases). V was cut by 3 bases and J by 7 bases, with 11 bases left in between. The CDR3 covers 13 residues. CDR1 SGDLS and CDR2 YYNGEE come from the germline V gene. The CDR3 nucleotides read TGTGCCAGCAGCGAACAGGTTTCTAACATTCAGTACTTC. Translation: CASSEQVSNIQYF.

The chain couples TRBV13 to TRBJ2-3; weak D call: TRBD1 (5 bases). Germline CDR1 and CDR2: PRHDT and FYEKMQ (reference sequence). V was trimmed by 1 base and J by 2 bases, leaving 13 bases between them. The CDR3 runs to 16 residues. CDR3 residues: CASSLVGQPLTDTQYF. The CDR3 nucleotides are TGTGCCAGCAGCTTAGTGGGGCAGCCACTCACAGATACGCAGTATTTT.

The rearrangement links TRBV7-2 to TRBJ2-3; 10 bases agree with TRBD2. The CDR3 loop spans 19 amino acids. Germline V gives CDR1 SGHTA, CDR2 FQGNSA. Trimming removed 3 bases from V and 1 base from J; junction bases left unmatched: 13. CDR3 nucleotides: TGTGCCAGCAGCTTCAAGCGGGAGGGCCGTTTTAGTGGCACAGATACGCAGTATTTT. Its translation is CASSFKREGRFSGTDTQYF.

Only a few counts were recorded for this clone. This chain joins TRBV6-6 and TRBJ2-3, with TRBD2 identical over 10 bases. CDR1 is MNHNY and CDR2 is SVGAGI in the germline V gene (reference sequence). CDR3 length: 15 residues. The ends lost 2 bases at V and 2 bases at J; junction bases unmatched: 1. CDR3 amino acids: CASSYGTSDTDTQYF. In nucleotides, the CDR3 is TGTGCCAGCAGTTACGGGACTAGCGACACAGATACGCAGTATTTT.

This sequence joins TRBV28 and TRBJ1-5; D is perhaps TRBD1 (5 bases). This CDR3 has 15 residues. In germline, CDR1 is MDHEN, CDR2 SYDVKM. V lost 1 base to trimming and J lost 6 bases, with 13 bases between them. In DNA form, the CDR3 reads TGTGCCAGCAGTTTATTACCAGGGTCCGTTCAGCCCCAGCATTTT. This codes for CASSLLPGSVQPQHF.

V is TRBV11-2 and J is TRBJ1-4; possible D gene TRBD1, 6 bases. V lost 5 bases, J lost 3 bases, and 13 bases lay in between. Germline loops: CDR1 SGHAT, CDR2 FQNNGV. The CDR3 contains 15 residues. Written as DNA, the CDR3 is TGTGCCAGCAGCCATTCAGGGGCGGCTAATGAAAAACTGTTTTTT. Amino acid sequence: CASSHSGAANEKLFF.

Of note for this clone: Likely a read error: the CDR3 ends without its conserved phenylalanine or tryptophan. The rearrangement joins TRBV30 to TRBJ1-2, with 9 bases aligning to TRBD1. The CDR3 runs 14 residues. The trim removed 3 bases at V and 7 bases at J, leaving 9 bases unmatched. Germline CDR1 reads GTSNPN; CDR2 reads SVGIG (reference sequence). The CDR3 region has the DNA TGTGCCTGGAGCGGGACAGGGCGTTTAAGTGGCTACACCCTC. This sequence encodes CAWSGTGRLSGYTL.

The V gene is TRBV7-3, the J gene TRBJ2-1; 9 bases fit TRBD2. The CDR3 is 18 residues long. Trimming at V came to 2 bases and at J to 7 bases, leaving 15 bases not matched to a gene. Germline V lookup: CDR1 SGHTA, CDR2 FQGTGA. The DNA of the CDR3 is TGTGCCAGCAGCTTAGTTGGGGTGGCTAGCGGGGAAGGAAATGAGCAGTTCTTC. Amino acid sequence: CASSLVGVASGEGNEQFF.

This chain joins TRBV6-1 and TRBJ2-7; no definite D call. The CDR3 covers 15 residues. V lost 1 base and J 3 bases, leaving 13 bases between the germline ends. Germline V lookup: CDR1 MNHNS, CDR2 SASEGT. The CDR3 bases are TGTGCCAGCAGTGAAGGATTTGACGGGTTCTACGAGCAGTACTTC. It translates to CASSEGFDGFYEQYF.

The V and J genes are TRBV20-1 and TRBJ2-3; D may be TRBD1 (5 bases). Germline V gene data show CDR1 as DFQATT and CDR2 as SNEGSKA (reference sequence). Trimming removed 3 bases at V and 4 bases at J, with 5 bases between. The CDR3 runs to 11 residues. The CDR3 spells CSASRADTQYF. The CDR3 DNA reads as TGCAGTGCTAGCAGGGCAGATACGCAGTATTTT.

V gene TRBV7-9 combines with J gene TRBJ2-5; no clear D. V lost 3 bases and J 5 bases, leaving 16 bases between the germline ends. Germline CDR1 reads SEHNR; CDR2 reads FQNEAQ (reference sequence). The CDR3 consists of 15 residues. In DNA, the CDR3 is TGTGCCAGCAGCTTCAGACGCGAGGTGGTTGAGACCCAGTACTTC. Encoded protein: CASSFRREVVETQYF.

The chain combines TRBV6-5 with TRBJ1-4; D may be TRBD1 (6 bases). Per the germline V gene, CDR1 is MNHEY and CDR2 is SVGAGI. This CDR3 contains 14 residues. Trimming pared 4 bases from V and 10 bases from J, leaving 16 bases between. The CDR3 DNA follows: TGTGCCAGCAGTTCGGACAGCGAGCTTGGAAAACTGTTTTTT. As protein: CASSSDSELGKLFF.

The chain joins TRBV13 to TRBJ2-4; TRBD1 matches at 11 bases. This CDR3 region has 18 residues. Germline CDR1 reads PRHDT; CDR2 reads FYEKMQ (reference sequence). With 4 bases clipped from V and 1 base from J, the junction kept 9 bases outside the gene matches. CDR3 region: CASSSTGTGGIAKNIQYF. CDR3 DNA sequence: TGTGCCAGCAGCTCTACCGGGACAGGGGGGATCGCCAAAAACATTCAGTACTTC.

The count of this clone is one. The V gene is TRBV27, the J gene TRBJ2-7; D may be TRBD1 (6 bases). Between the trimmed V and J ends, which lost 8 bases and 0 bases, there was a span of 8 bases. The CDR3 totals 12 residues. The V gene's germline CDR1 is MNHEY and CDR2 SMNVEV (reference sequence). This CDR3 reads CASGDNSYEQYF. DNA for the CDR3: TGTGCCAGCGGGGACAACTCCTACGAGCAGTACTTC.

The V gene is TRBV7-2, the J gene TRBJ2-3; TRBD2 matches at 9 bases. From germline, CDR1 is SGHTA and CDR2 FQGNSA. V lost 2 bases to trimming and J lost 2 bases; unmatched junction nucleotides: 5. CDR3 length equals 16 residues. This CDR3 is CASSLSAGGHTDTQYF. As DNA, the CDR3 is TGTGCCAGCAGCTTATCGGCGGGGGGGCACACAGATACGCAGTATTTT.

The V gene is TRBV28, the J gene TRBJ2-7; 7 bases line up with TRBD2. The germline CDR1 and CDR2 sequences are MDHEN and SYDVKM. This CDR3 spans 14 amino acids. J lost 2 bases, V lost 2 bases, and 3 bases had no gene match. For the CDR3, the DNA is TGTGCCAGCAGTTTACCCGGGAGGACCTACGAGCAGTACTTC. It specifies CASSLPGRTYEQYF.

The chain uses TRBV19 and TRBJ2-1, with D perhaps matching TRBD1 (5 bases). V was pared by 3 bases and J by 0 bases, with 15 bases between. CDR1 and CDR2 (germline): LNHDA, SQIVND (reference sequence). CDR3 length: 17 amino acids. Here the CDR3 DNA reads TGTGCCAGTAGTATGGTCAGGGCGCAAAGCTCCTACAATGAGCAGTTCTTC. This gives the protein CASSMVRAQSSYNEQFF.

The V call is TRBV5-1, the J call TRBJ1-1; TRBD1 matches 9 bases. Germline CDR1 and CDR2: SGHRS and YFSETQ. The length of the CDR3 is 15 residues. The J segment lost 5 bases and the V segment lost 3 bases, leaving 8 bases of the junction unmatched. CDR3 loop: CASSWNRGQGTEAFF. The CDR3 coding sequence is TGCGCCAGCAGCTGGAACAGGGGGCAGGGGACTGAAGCTTTCTTT.

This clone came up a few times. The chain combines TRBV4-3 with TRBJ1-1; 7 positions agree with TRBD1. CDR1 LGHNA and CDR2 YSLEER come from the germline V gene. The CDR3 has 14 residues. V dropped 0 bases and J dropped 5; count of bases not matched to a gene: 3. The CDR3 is CASSQDTGVTEAFF. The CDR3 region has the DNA TGCGCCAGCAGCCAAGATACAGGGGTGACTGAAGCTTTCTTT.

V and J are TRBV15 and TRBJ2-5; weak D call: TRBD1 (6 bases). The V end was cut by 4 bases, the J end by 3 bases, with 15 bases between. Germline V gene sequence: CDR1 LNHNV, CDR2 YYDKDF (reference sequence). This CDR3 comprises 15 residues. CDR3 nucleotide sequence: TGTGCCACCAGCATGGACAGTGGGTGGAAAGAGACCCAGTACTTC. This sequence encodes CATSMDSGWKETQYF.